Reported below is one TCR beta chain. Its specificity is not known. The final CDR3 position lacks the conserved phenylalanine or tryptophan, pointing to a likely read error. Because the CDR3's place on the DNA is in doubt, the DNA is left out and the CDR3 is given as listed by TCRdb. Three rounds of nested PCR, following a modified ARM-PCR protocol, produced the TCRbeta library. TCRdb processed the multiplex PCR reads anew with MiXCR; each CDR3 protein has one entry. This table holds around 60,000 distinct CDR3 sequences, about 61% found once. The data were taken from a study of tumor and adjacent non-tumor tissue in lung cancer. Overall study: About 4.17 million productive TCRbeta reads were obtained per sample on average. Findings and caveats of the study: Tumor repertoires had a smaller top 100 clone share than normal lung.

The CDR3 spans 13 residues, counting both ends. The germline V gene encodes CDR1 SGHAT and CDR2 FQNNGV. The template was RNA from unsorted bulk tissue. This non-tumor lung sample came from over 3 cm beyond the tumor edge. This receptor was taken from a man between 70 and 80 years old with non-small cell lung cancer. The sample consisted of distant non-tumor lung tissue. The rearrangement uses TRBV11-2 and TRBJ2-2; TRBD1 is the table's D call, not checked against the DNA. CDR3: CASNPQGTGELYY.